Listed below are T cell receptor beta chains from one sample, sequenced in a study of T cell changes during pregnancy in multiple sclerosis. Repertoires were generated with immunoSEQ multiplex PCR, while TCRdb's copy carries only in-frame clones and drops some. The table has about 40,000 clones, about 94% seen once. The sample was peripheral blood, taken in the third trimester of pregnancy. All receptors derive from a female donor with multiple sclerosis, enrolled in a pregnancy study. The CDR3 runs from the conserved cysteine through the conserved F or W. The order of the fields is D gene, clone size, V gene, J gene, CDR3 length, CDR3 protein, CDR3 DNA. A D gene is named only where the DNA matches it firmly. Expanded clones are given a class, and other clones once, few, many or no size at all.

.	.	TRBV9	TRBJ2-6	18	CASSSQGGLNSGANVLTF	TGTGCCAGCAGCTCCCAGGGGGGACTTAACTCTGGGGCCAACGTCCTGACTTTC
.	.	TRBV7-5	TRBJ1-6	14	CARSFGGNNSPLHF	TGTGCCAGAAGCTTTGGAGGGAATAATTCACCCCTCCACTTT
.	once	TRBV18	TRBJ2-7	14	CASSPMGAQYEQYF	TGTGCCAGCTCACCAATGGGGGCTCAGTACGAGCAGTACTTC
TRBD1	few	TRBV18	TRBJ1-2	14	CASSPGTGTDGYTF	TGTGCCAGCTCACCAGGGACAGGGACAGACGGCTACACCTTC
TRBD1	.	TRBV19	TRBJ1-1	16	CASSIVPGTGRAEAFF	TGTGCCAGTAGTATAGTCCCCGGGACAGGGCGCGCTGAAGCTTTCTTT
TRBD1	.	TRBV7-2	TRBJ1-3	15	CASSSLTGAGNTIYF	TGTGCCAGCAGCTCACTTACAGGGGCCGGAAACACCATATATTTT
TRBD1	.	TRBV6-5	TRBJ1-3	13	CATRGQVLHTIYF	TGTGCCACCCGGGGACAGGTTTTACACACCATATATTTT
.	.	TRBV6-1	TRBJ2-3	12	CASSGMAGSMYF	TGTGCCAGCAGTGGAATGGCGGGATCGATGTATTTT
.	few	TRBV2	TRBJ1-6	12	CASGSESSPLHF	TGTGCCAGCGGTTCTGAGAGTTCACCCCTCCACTTT
.	.	TRBV28	TRBJ1-1	15	CASSYTGYQNTEAFF	TGTGCCAGCAGCTACACAGGGTATCAGAACACTGAAGCTTTCTTT
.	.	TRBV30	TRBJ1-6	16	CAWKDPGNSYNSPLHF	TGTGCCTGGAAGGACCCAGGGAACTCCTATAATTCACCCCTCCACTTT
.	.	TRBV6-5	TRBJ2-7	16	CASSSVGAPNPYEQYF	TGTGCCAGCAGTTCGGTGGGGGCCCCCAACCCTTACGAGCAGTACTTC
TRBD1	.	TRBV5-5	TRBJ2-1	17	CASSLARTGGSYNEQFF	TGTGCCAGCAGCTTGGCCCGGACAGGGGGGTCCTACAATGAGCAGTTCTTC
.	.	TRBV18	TRBJ2-1	14	CASSPPRQPPEQFF	TGTGCCAGCTCACCACCCCGACAGCCCCCTGAGCAGTTCTTC
.	.	TRBV28	TRBJ2-2	15	CASSRPGLDTGELFF	TGTGCCAGCAGTCGCCCGGGACTTGACACCGGGGAGCTGTTTTTT
.	.	TRBV28	TRBJ1-5	15	CASSRIDRKNQPQHF	TGTGCCAGCAGTCGCATTGACAGGAAAAATCAGCCCCAGCATTTT
TRBD2	.	TRBV15	TRBJ2-5	15	CATSRWLAGKETQYF	TGTGCCACCAGCAGGTGGCTAGCGGGGAAAGAGACCCAGTACTTC
.	.	TRBV28	TRBJ2-7	15	CASSYSRTGTYEQYF	TGTGCCAGCAGCTATTCCAGGACGGGAACCTACGAGCAGTACTTC
.	once	TRBV20-1	TRBJ1-1	11	CSASSFTEAFF	TGCAGTGCTAGTAGTTTCACTGAAGCTTTCTTT
.	.	TRBV19	TRBJ1-6	14	CASQITGLDSPLHF	TGTGCCAGTCAAATCACAGGGCTAGATTCACCCCTCCACTTT
.	.	TRBV27	TRBJ2-1	21	CASSLTGTPPVWRRRNNEQFF	TGTGCCAGCAGCCTTACCGGGACTCCACCCGTCTGGCGCCGAAGAAACAATGAGCAGTTCTTC
.	.	TRBV18	TRBJ2-2	17	CASSPAKTIKYTGELFF	TGTGCCAGCTCACCAGCGAAGACAATAAAATACACCGGGGAGCTGTTTTTT
.	once	TRBV27	TRBJ2-7	16	CASSLGRGQGGYEQYF	TGTGCCAGCAGTTTAGGTCGGGGGCAGGGGGGCTACGAGCAGTACTTC
.	.	TRBV27	TRBJ2-3	16	CASSLEVSGRADTQYF	TGTGCCAGCAGTCTCGAAGTTAGCGGACGGGCAGATACGCAGTATTTT
.	.	TRBV7-9	TRBJ2-2	15	CASSLAGTHTGELFF	TGTGCCAGCAGCTTAGCCGGGACACACACCGGGGAGCTGTTTTTT
TRBD1	once	TRBV6-1	TRBJ1-1	16	CASSEATGTGDDEAFF	TGTGCCAGCAGTGAAGCGACGGGGACAGGGGACGATGAAGCTTTCTTT
.	.	TRBV28	TRBJ2-4	14	CASMQRSAGNIQYF	TGTGCCAGCATGCAGAGGTCCGCAGGGAACATTCAGTACTTC
TRBD1	.	TRBV28	TRBJ2-1	14	CATKTGGATNEQFF	TGTGCCACCAAGACAGGGGGCGCGACGAATGAGCAGTTCTTC
.	.	TRBV7-9	TRBJ2-4	14	CASSPRLNQNIQYF	TGTGCCAGCAGCCCAAGACTAAATCAAAACATTCAGTACTTC
.	once	TRBV29-1	TRBJ2-3	14	CSVRSLSSTDTQYF	TGCAGCGTGAGGTCCTTATCTAGCACAGATACGCAGTATTTT
.	.	TRBV28	TRBJ2-3	13	CASGTLGTDTQYF	TGTGCCTCCGGGACACTAGGCACAGATACGCAGTATTTT
.	.	TRBV28	TRBJ2-7	14	CASSFRPGSNEQYF	TGTGCCAGCAGTTTCCGCCCAGGGTCGAACGAGCAGTACTTC
TRBD2	.	TRBV11-2	TRBJ2-7	14	CASSLGLAGGEQYF	TGTGCCAGCAGCTTGGGACTAGCGGGAGGCGAGCAGTACTTC
TRBD1	few	TRBV4-2	TRBJ1-1	16	CASSQELNRGNTEAFF	TGTGCCAGCAGCCAAGAACTCAACAGGGGTAACACTGAAGCTTTCTTT